Presented here are 2 T cell receptor beta chains from one specimen sequenced in a study of shared clonotypes between healthy human individuals. Only in-frame clones appear in the TCRdb table, and some are missing; sequencing was by immunoSEQ multiplex PCR. This sample has approximately 2.5 million clones, with roughly 93% found just once. The sample taken for sequencing was naive CD4+ T cells from PBMCs. The sample's subset: CD45RA+ positively selected. The receptor set was obtained from a man younger than 30 in good health. Some clones in this sample may be carry-over from other donors' samples.

The J gene is TRBJ2-3, the V gene TRBV7-2; D possibly matches TRBD1 or TRBD2 (5 bases each). The V and J ends lost 6 bases and 1 base respectively, with 11 bases between them. This CDR3 is 14 amino acids long. The germline CDR1 and CDR2 sequences are SGHTA and FQGNSA. CDR3 amino acids: CASRIGTGTDTQYF. DNA of the CDR3: TGTGCCAGCAGGATTGGGACCGGCACAGATACGCAGTATTTT.

The V gene is TRBV7-9, the J gene TRBJ1-1; TRBD1 might be the D (5 bases). Germline CDR1 reads SEHNR; CDR2 reads FQNEAQ (reference sequence). V gave up 0 bases and J gave up 5 bases, with 10 bases separating them. The CDR3 extends over 14 amino acids. DNA of the CDR3: TGTGCCAGCAGCTTAGCGGGGACTTTGACTGAAGCTTTCTTT. Translated: CASSLAGTLTEAFF.